The present entry profiles one TCR beta chain with its context. These data originate in a study of blood T cell repertoires in COVID-19. In the study overall: Sites in the United States, Italy and Spain provided acute and convalescent COVID-19 samples.

Authors' data handling: Amplification with reference gene primers provided the estimates of nucleated cell counts. Profiling relied on immunoSEQ multiplex PCR, and the TCRdb table lists in-frame clones only, not all of them. D and trimming were read from the DNA, whereas the V and J calls and clone size are those reported in that table. The table records 250,000 to 300,000 clones, around 87% of them present only once. The CDR3 is made up of 15 amino acids. V gave up 3 bases and J gave up 6 bases; unmatched junction bases: 5. Per germline, CDR1 SGHTA and CDR2 FQGNSA. Sequencing was done on a sample of peripheral blood. The chain recombines TRBV7-2 with TRBJ2-1; 10 bases agree with TRBD2. The receptor comes from a woman in her forties who had recovered from COVID-19. CDR3 amino acids: CASSFKRGGPNEQFF. CDR3 bases: TGTGCCAGCAGCTTCAAGCGGGGGGGCCCCAATGAGCAGTTCTTC.